What follows are 8 T cell receptor beta chains derived from one specimen sequenced in a study of CD4+ T cells in melanoma (dated by TCRdb to the early 2020s). Library construction relied on the immunoSEQ multiplex PCR assay. TCRdb retrieved this table from immuneACCESS and kept in-frame rearrangements only. Not all clones are present; in checked studies, unresolved V genes account for under half, and no reason is known for the remainder. In this sample the table shows over 10,000 clones, about 83% of which occur a single time. Jointly, the top ten make up approximately 15% of the sample. The material sequenced was cells from a culture (not recorded whether cultured in vitro). The receptor set was obtained from a human donor with melanoma.

The chain recombines TRBV5-1 with TRBJ2-5; 10 bases agree with TRBD2. The V segment lost 0 bases and the J segment 4 bases; nucleotides outside the gene matches: 9. CDR3 length equals 17 residues. The germline CDR1 and CDR2 sequences are SGHRS and YFSETQ. The CDR3 protein is CASSLGVASGGLETQYF. In DNA, the CDR3 is TGCGCCAGCAGCTTGGGGGTGGCTAGCGGGGGCCTAGAGACCCAGTACTTC.

The chain employs TRBV5-1 and TRBJ2-3, with D maybe TRBD2 (5 bases). V was shortened by 2 bases and J by 2 bases, with 9 bases between the two germline ends. Germline CDR1 and CDR2: SGHRS and YFSETQ. This CDR3 comprises 14 residues. The CDR3 spells CASSFGRATDTQYF. In nucleotides, the CDR3 is TGCGCCAGCAGCTTTGGGCGGGCCACAGATACGCAGTATTTT.

The J gene is TRBJ2-4, the V gene TRBV5-1; D unresolved. The CDR3 consists of 13 residues. Germline V gives CDR1 SGHRS, CDR2 YFSETQ. Trimming cost V 0 bases and J 8 bases, with 9 bases left between them. CDR3 in DNA: TGCGCCAGCAGCTTGGTTAGCATGGACATTCAGTACTTC. This sequence encodes CASSLVSMDIQYF.

The rearrangement uses TRBV2 and TRBJ1-1; D remains ambiguous. CDR1 is SNHLY and CDR2 is FYNNEI in the germline V gene. V was pared by 5 bases and J by 5 bases, with 12 bases between. CDR3 length: 13 residues. The CDR3 sequence: CASSQALMTEAFF. CDR3 coding DNA: TGTGCCAGCAGTCAGGCTCTTATGACTGAAGCTTTCTTT.

This sequence joins TRBV6-6 and TRBJ2-5; D might be TRBD1 (5 bases). From germline, CDR1 is MNHNY and CDR2 SVGAGI (reference sequence). Trimming removed 2 bases at V and 4 bases at J, with 14 bases between. There are 15 residues in the CDR3. The CDR3 region is CASSYPQGAIETQYF. DNA of the CDR3: TGTGCCAGCAGTTACCCCCAGGGTGCGATAGAGACCCAGTACTTC.

V usage is TRBV9 and J usage is TRBJ1-2; D unclear. The CDR3 has 13 amino acids. With 2 bases removed from V and 8 bases from J, the gap between germline ends came to 13 bases. Germline V gene lookup returns CDR1 SGDLS and CDR2 YYNGEE. In DNA form, the CDR3 reads TGTGCCAGCAGCGTGCAGCCCCAGGTGGGCTACACCTTC. This translates into CASSVQPQVGYTF.

As DNA, the CDR3 is TGTGCCAGCAATCAACAGGGATTCTACAATGAGCAGTTCTTC. As protein: CASNQQGFYNEQFF. V and J are TRBV6-1 and TRBJ2-1, with D perhaps TRBD1 (6 bases). The CDR3 sequence is 14 residues long. Germline V gives CDR1 MNHNS, CDR2 SASEGT. V was clipped by 7 bases and J by 3 bases, with 13 bases between them.

This chain links TRBV19 with TRBJ1-2, with a possible D match to TRBD1 (5 bases). The CDR3 length is 16 residues. The V end was cut by 3 bases, the J end by 0 bases, with 14 bases between. Germline loops: CDR1 LNHDA, CDR2 SQIVND (reference sequence). The CDR3 coding sequence is TGTGCCAGTAGTATCCCCAACAGGCAAGCTAACTATGGCTACACCTTC. Residues: CASSIPNRQANYGYTF.